The clone carrying this T cell receptor (beta chain) was detected only a few times. A J-beta primer mix and a sample-barcoded 5' primer were used in a second PCR of about 6 to 12 cycles. Tagging of each cDNA molecule was performed by a template-switch adaptor with 12 random nucleotides. TCRdb re-called the 5' RACE reads through MiXCR, storing one row per CDR3 protein. The sample lists 550,000 to 800,000 distinct CDR3 sequences, under 25% occurring once. This entry belongs to a study of blood T cells in healthy people across ages. This clonotype was obtained from a man aged 65 to 79 in good health. The source material was blood.

The CDR3 bases are TGTGCCAGCAGCTCACCGGGACAGGGGGCCGCTGAAGCTTTCTTT. Protein product: CASSSPGQGAAEAFF. The V and J genes are TRBV7-2 and TRBJ1-1; 12 bases are shared with TRBD1. The CDR3 consists of 15 residues. J gave up 6 bases and V 4 bases, and 6 bases lay outside the gene matches. Germline values: CDR1 SGHTA, CDR2 FQGNSA.